This T cell receptor beta chain is from a study of human T cells and chemical hapten exposure. As for this clonotype: What it binds is unknown.

Documented time point: patch test 2, 6 weeks after DPC sensitization. Treatment denoted: therapeutic diphenylcyclopropenone sensitization with weekly scalp DPC. Ahead of applying each patch test, blood was sampled. There are 12 residues in the CDR3. Trimming cost V 5 bases and J 5 bases, with 9 bases left between them. The germline gives CDR1 MNHEY, CDR2 SVGEGT. In the original processing: A typical sample had roughly 87,000 TCRs, with about 20,000 to 700,000 overall. In TCRdb, the RACE reads were re-called with MiXCR into one record per CDR3 protein. The V and J calls, along with clone size, are taken from TCRdb and not from the paper's own processing. This table has tens of thousands of distinct CDR3 sequences, more than 9% appearing once. Points from the study as a whole: Expanded TCRs grouped into significantly more large CDR3 similarity clusters than controls produced.

Material: whole blood, obtained in connection with sensitization to the hapten diphenylcyclopropenone (DPC). The sequence was obtained from a woman aged 50 to 60 with alopecia areata. Some clones in this sample may be carry-over from other donors' samples. The J gene is TRBJ2-5, the V gene TRBV6-2 or TRBV6-3; D is undetermined. The CDR3 loop is CASSVGWETQYF. The DNA of the CDR3 is TGTGCCAGCAGTGTAGGATGGGAGACCCAGTACTTC.